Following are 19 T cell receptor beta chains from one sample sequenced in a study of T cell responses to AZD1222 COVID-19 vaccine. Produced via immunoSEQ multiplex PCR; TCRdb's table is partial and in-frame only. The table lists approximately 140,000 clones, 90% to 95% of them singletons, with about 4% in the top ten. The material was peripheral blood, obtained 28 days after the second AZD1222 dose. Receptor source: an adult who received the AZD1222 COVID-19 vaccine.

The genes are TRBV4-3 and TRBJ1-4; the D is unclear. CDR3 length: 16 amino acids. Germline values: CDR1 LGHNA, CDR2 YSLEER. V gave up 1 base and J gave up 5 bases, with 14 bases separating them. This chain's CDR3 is CASSQVLRQQNEKLFF. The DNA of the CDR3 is TGCGCCAGCAGCCAAGTTCTCAGGCAACAGAATGAAAAACTGTTTTTT.

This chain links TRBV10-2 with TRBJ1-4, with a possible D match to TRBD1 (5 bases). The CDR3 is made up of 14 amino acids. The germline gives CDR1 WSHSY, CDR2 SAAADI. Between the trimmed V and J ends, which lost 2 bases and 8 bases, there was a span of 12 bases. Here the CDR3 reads CASSEGTGREKLFF. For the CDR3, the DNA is TGCGCCAGCAGTGAGGGGACGGGGAGGGAAAAACTGTTTTTT.

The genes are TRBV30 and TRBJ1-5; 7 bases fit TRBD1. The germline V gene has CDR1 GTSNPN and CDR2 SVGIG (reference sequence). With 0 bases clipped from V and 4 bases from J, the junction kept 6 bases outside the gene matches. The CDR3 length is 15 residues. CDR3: CAWSVGGSLNQPQHF. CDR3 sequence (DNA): TGTGCCTGGAGTGTAGGGGGCAGTCTTAATCAGCCCCAGCATTTT. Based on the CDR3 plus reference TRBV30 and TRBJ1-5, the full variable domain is SQTIHQWPATLVQPVGSPLSLECTVEGTSNPNLYWYRQAAGRGLQLLFYSVGIGQISSEVPQNLSASRPQDRQFILSSKKLLLSDSGFYLCAWSVGGSLNQPQHFGDGTRLSIL.

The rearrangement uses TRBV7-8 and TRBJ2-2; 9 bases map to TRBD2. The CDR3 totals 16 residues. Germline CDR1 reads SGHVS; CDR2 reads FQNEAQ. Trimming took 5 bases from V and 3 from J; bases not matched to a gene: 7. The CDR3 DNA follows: TGTGCCAGCAGCGCCCAAAGCGGGGGGTACACCGGGGAGCTGTTTTTT. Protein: CASSAQSGGYTGELFF.

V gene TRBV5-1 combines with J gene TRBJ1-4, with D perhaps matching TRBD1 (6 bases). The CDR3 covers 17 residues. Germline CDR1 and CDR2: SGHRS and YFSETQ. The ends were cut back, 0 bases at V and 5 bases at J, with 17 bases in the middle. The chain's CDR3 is CASSLDHREGANEKLFF. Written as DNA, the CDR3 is TGCGCCAGCAGCTTGGACCACAGGGAGGGAGCAAATGAAAAACTGTTTTTT.

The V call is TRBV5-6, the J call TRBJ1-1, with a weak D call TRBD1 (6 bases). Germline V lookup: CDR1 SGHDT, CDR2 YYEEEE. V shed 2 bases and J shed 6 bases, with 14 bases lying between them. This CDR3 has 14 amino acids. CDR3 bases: TGTGCCAGCAGCTTAGAGGGGGGGCACCCTGAAGCTTTCTTT. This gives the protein CASSLEGGHPEAFF.

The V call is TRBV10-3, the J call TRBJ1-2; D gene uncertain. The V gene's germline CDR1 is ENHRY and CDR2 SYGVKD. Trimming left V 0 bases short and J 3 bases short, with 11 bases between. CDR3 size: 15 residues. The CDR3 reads CAISESGRADYGYTF. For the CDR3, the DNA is TGTGCCATCAGTGAGTCAGGGCGGGCCGACTATGGCTACACCTTC.

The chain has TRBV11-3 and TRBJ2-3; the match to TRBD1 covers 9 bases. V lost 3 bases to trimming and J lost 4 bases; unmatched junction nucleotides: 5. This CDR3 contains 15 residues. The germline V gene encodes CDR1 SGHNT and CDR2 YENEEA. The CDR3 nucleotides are TGTGCCAGCAGCTTGGGGACAGGGATGTCAGATACGCAGTATTTT. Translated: CASSLGTGMSDTQYF.

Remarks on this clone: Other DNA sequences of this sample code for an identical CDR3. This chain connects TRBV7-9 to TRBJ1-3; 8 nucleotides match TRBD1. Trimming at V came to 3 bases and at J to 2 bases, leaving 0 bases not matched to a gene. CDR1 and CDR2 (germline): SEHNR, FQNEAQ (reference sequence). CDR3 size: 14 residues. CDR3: CASSLDRAGNTIYF. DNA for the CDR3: TGTGCCAGCAGCTTGGACAGGGCTGGAAACACCATATATTTT.

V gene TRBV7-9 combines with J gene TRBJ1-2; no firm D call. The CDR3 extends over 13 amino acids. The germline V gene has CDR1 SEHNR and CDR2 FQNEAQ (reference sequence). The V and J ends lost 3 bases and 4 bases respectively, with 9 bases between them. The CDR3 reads CASSLEHFYGYTF. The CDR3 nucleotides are TGTGCCAGCAGCTTGGAACATTTCTATGGCTACACCTTC.

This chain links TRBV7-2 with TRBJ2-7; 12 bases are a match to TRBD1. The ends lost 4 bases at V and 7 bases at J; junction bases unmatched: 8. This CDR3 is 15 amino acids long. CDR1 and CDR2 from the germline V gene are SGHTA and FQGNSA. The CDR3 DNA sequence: TGTGCCAGCAGCTCTTGGGGACAGGGGGCCTTTGAGCAGTACTTC. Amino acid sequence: CASSSWGQGAFEQYF.

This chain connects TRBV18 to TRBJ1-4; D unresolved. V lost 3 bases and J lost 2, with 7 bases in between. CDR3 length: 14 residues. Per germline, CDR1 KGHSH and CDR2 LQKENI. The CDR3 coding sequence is TGTGCCAGCTCACCGGGTGGGACTAATGAAAAACTGTTTTTT. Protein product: CASSPGGTNEKLFF.

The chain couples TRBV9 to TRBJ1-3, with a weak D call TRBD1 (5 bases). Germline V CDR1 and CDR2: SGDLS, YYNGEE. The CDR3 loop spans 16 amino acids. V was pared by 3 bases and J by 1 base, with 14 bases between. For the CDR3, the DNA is TGTGCCAGCAGCGCCGTATCGGGGGGGTCTGGAAACACCATATATTTT. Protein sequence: CASSAVSGGSGNTIYF.

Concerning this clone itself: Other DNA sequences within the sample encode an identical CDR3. For the CDR3, the DNA is TGTGCCAGCAGACGTCCAGGAGGTGCGGAGACCCAGTACTTC. Its translation is CASRRPGGAETQYF. The genes are TRBV27 and TRBJ2-5; D might be TRBD2 (5 bases). The germline CDR1 and CDR2 sequences are MNHEY and SMNVEV (reference sequence). The V end lost 6 bases, the J end lost 5 bases, and 16 bases lay between the germline ends. The CDR3 is 14 residues long.

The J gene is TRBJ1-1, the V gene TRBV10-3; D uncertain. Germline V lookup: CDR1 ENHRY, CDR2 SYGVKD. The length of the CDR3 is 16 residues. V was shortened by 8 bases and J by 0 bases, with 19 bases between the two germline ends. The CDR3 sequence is CAIGGTVGKMNTEAFF. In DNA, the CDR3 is TGTGCCATCGGCGGTACAGTGGGGAAAATGAACACTGAAGCTTTCTTT.

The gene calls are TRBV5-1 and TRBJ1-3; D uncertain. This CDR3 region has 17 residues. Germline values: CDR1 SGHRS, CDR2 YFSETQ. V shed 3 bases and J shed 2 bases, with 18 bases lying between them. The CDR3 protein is CASSSSSSVDPGNTIYF. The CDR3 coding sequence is TGCGCCAGCAGCTCTTCGTCCTCGGTCGATCCTGGAAACACCATATATTTT. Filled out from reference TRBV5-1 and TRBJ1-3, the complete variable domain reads KAGVTQTPRYLIKTRGQQVTLSCSPISGHRSVSWYQQTPGQGLQFLFEYFSETQRNKGNFPGRFSGRQFSNSRSEMNVSTLELGDSALYLCASSSSSSVDPGNTIYFGEGSWLTVV.

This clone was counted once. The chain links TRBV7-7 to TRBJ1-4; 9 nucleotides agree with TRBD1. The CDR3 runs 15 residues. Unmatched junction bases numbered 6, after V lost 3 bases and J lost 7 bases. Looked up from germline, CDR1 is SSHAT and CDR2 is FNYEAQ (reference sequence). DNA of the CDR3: TGTGCCAGCAGCTTGCGGACAGGGGTTTCTGAAAAACTGTTTTTT. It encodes CASSLRTGVSEKLFF.

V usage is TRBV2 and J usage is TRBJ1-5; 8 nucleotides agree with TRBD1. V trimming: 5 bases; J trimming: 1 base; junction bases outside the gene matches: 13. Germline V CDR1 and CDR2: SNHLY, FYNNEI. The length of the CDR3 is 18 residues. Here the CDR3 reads CASSRTGRLEVSNQPQHF. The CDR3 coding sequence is TGTGCCAGCAGTCGGACAGGGCGGCTGGAGGTAAGCAATCAGCCCCAGCATTTT.

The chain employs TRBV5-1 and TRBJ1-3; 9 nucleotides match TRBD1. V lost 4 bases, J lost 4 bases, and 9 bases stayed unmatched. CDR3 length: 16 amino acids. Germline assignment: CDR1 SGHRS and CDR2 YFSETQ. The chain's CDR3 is CASSPAGQGYGNTIYF. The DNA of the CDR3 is TGCGCCAGCAGCCCCGCGGGACAGGGTTACGGAAACACCATATATTTT.